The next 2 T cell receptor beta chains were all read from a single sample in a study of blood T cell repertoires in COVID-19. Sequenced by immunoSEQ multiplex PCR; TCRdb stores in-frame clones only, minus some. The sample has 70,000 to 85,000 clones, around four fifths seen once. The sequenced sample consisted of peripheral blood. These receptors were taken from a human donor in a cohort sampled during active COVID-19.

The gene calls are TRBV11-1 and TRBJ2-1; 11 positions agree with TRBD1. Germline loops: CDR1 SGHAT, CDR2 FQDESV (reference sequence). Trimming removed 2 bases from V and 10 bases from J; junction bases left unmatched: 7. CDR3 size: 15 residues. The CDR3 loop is CASSLRGTGGYEQFF. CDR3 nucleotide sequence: TGTGCCAGCAGCTTAAGGGGGACAGGGGGTTACGAGCAGTTCTTC.

CDR3 in amino acids: CASSPYREQFF. CDR3 nucleotides: TGTGCCAGCAGTCCCTACAGGGAGCAGTTCTTC. V is TRBV6-5 and J is TRBJ2-1; D possibly corresponds to TRBD1 (5 bases). Trimming cost V 5 bases and J 10 bases, with 9 bases left between them. The CDR3 extends over 11 amino acids. In germline, CDR1 is MNHEY, CDR2 SVGAGI.